This TCR beta chain was captured in a study of T cell responses to AZD1222 COVID-19 vaccine. Whole-study findings and limits: Spike-specific TCR breadth and depth both grew after two AZD1222 doses. The donors showed a predominance of white British ancestry and of females, with possible underestimation of clonal diversity. After the peak T cell response, and only then, were repertoires sampled.

A remark on this clone: The antigen remains unidentified.

TCRdb keeps only in-frame clones here, not all; method: immunoSEQ multiplex PCR. The data hold roughly 140,000 clones, with roughly nine tenths observed a single time. Germline-derived CDR1 and CDR2 are ENHRY and SYGVKD. The CDR3 covers 15 residues. The V end was cut by 6 bases, the J end by 0 bases, with 14 bases between. The TCR was taken from an adult who received the AZD1222 COVID-19 vaccine. The gene calls are TRBV10-3 and TRBJ1-2; tentatively, D is TRBD1 (5 bases). The sample in question was peripheral blood, obtained 28 days after the second AZD1222 dose. This CDR3 is CAIRTGTEANYGYTF. The DNA of the CDR3 is TGTGCCATCAGAACCGGGACGGAAGCTAACTATGGCTACACCTTC.